The 14 T cell receptor beta chains below come from one sample, sequenced in a study of cytomegalovirus exposure and HLA in healthy donors. The PCR was carried out with 60 Vbeta primers and 13 Jbeta primers. Profiled with immunoSEQ multiplex PCR; TCRdb holds only in-frame clones, not every one. The table has over 150,000 clones, 77% seen once. Material: PBMCs. The receptors come from a woman in her twenties or thirties in good health and CMV-seropositive.

The CDR3 DNA follows: TGTGCCAGCAGCTTAGATGCGGGTCAAGCGTATGAGCAGTTCTTC. It encodes CASSLDAGQAYEQFF. V and J are TRBV13 and TRBJ2-1, with D perhaps matching TRBD2 (5 bases). This CDR3 has 15 amino acids. Germline lookup yields CDR1 PRHDT and CDR2 FYEKMQ (reference sequence). Trimming removed 1 base from V and 8 bases from J, with 15 bases in between.

The chain is built from TRBV7-9 and TRBJ2-7; possibly TRBD1 for D (5 bases). This CDR3 spans 12 amino acids. V dropped 1 base and J dropped 5 bases, with 6 bases sitting between them. The germline V gene has CDR1 SEHNR and CDR2 FQNEAQ (reference sequence). As DNA, the CDR3 is TGTGCCAGCAGCTTAGAAGGGGACGAGCAGTACTTC. This sequence encodes CASSLEGDEQYF.

This rearrangement joins TRBV5-6 to TRBJ1-5, with 10 nucleotides matching TRBD1. The CDR3 spans 15 residues. From germline, CDR1 is SGHDT and CDR2 YYEEEE. V shed 3 bases and J 3 bases; nucleotides not matched to a gene: 3. CDR3 sequence reads: CASSWGQGNNQPQHF. Written as DNA, the CDR3 is TGTGCCAGCAGCTGGGGACAGGGGAACAATCAGCCCCAGCATTTT.

This clone came up a few times. This rearrangement joins TRBV27 to TRBJ2-7, with D possibly being TRBD1 (7 bases). Trimming shortened V by 4 bases and J by 4 bases, and 11 bases separated the two germline ends. The germline gives CDR1 MNHEY, CDR2 SMNVEV (reference sequence). The CDR3 runs 13 residues. CDR3: CASSSPGGYEQYF. CDR3 in DNA: TGTGCCAGCAGTTCGCCAGGGGGGTACGAGCAGTACTTC.

This chain joins TRBV11-2 and TRBJ2-7; the D is unclear. Germline CDR1 SGHAT, CDR2 FQNNGV. The V gene lost 2 bases and the J gene lost 6 bases, with 5 bases spanning the gap. The CDR3 covers 11 residues. CDR3: CASSLTTEQYF. In DNA, the CDR3 is TGTGCCAGCAGCTTAACTACCGAGCAGTACTTC.

The chain employs TRBV15 and TRBJ2-7; 7 bases match TRBD1. The germline gives CDR1 LNHNV, CDR2 YYDKDF (reference sequence). J lost 1 base, V lost 1 base, and 4 bases had no gene match. This CDR3 contains 15 residues. The CDR3, as DNA: TGTGCCACCAGCAGAGCAGGGGGTCAATCCTACGAGCAGTACTTC. Translated: CATSRAGGQSYEQYF.

The rearrangement links TRBV30 to TRBJ2-7; weak D call: TRBD1 (5 bases). The germline V gene has CDR1 GTSNPN and CDR2 SVGIG (reference sequence). V was shortened by 3 bases and J by 2 bases, with 17 bases between the two germline ends. The CDR3 runs 15 residues. The CDR3 protein is CAWRQGRVAAYEQYF. CDR3 in DNA: TGTGCCTGGAGGCAGGGAAGGGTCGCGGCCTACGAGCAGTACTTC.

J is TRBJ2-3 and V is TRBV7-2; D might be TRBD1 (7 bases). Germline V CDR1 and CDR2: SGHTA, FQGNSA. Trimming pared 1 base from V and 3 bases from J, leaving 11 bases between. The CDR3 contains 15 residues. This CDR3 is CASSLGSGGTDTQYF. CDR3 DNA: TGTGCCAGCAGCTTAGGTTCAGGGGGGACAGATACGCAGTATTTT.

The chain has TRBV5-1 and TRBJ2-7, with 7 bases lining up with TRBD1. There are 16 residues in the CDR3. CDR1 SGHRS and CDR2 YFSETQ come from the germline V gene. Unmatched junction bases numbered 14, after V lost 6 bases and J lost 2 bases. CDR3 amino acids: CASTPRRDRPTYEQYF. CDR3 sequence (DNA): TGCGCCAGCACCCCCCGTAGGGACAGACCTACCTACGAGCAGTACTTC.

The V and J genes are TRBV6-5 and TRBJ2-7; tentative D call: TRBD2 (5 bases). Germline assignment: CDR1 MNHEY and CDR2 SVGAGI. Trimming stripped 0 bases from V and 0 bases from J, with 12 bases between. This CDR3 has 16 residues. This CDR3 is CASSYSAGESSYEQYF. The CDR3, as DNA: TGTGCCAGCAGTTACTCGGCGGGCGAGAGCTCCTACGAGCAGTACTTC.

This chain connects TRBV29-1 to TRBJ2-7; TRBD1 aligns across 7 bases. With 6 bases clipped from V and 6 bases from J, the junction kept 8 bases outside the gene matches. This CDR3 is built from 12 residues. Germline loops: CDR1 SQVTM, CDR2 ANQGSEA. CDR3 amino acids: CSVTEGAREQYF. The DNA for the CDR3 is TGCAGCGTGACCGAGGGGGCGCGCGAGCAGTACTTC.

The chain recombines TRBV4-1 with TRBJ1-1; weak D call: TRBD1 (5 bases). The V gene lost 4 bases and the J gene lost 5 bases, with 17 bases spanning the gap. CDR1 and CDR2 from the germline V gene are MGHRA and YSYEKL. The CDR3 totals 15 residues. CDR3 in DNA: TGCGCCAGCAGCCTCATCGGGGAGGGGAAAACTGAAGCTTTCTTT. Translation gives CASSLIGEGKTEAFF.

The V gene is TRBV27, the J gene TRBJ1-2; 7 positions agree with TRBD1. After removal of 4 bases from V and 5 bases from J, the junction contained 4 bases not matched to a gene. The CDR3 contains 13 residues. The V gene's germline CDR1 is MNHEY and CDR2 SMNVEV (reference sequence). The CDR3 here is CASSYGTAYGYTF. Here the CDR3 DNA reads TGTGCCAGCAGTTACGGGACAGCGTATGGCTACACCTTC.

As regards this clone: Compared with germline, one end of the junction differs, possibly owing to a read error. CDR3 in amino acids: CASSSQGLREAQYF. DNA of the CDR3: TGTGCCAGCAGCAGCCAGGGGTTAAGAGAGGCCCAGTACTTC. The chain recombines TRBV5-5 with TRBJ2-5; D possibly corresponds to TRBD1 (6 bases). The CDR3 length is 14 residues. The V gene's germline CDR1 is SGHKS and CDR2 YYEKEE (reference sequence).